This TCR beta chain derives from a study of response to subunit inactivated influenza vaccine. Using its own MiXCR run on the RT-PCR reads, TCRdb lists one record per CDR3 protein. The sample holds 650,000 to 800,000 distinct CDR3 sequences, roughly 13% seen once. The CDR3 consists of 13 residues. Trimming pared 2 bases from V and 1 base from J, leaving 5 bases between. The germline V gene encodes CDR1 MNHNY and CDR2 SVGAGI (reference sequence). The chain is built from TRBV6-6 and TRBJ1-1; no clear D gene. The sample in question was PBMCs from blood, obtained 14 to 15 days before vaccination. This TCR came from a man aged 45-65 years who received an inactivated influenza vaccine. CDR3 bases: TGTGCCAGCAGTTACAAACAGAACACTGAAGCTTTCTTT. Translating it yields CASSYKQNTEAFF.